A selection of T cell receptor beta chains follows, all from one sample in a study of blood T cell repertoires in COVID-19. Only in-frame clones appear in the TCRdb table, and some are missing; sequencing was by immunoSEQ multiplex PCR. The table has hundreds of thousands of clones, 80% to 90% seen once. The sample comprised PBMCs or T cells enriched from blood (not recorded which). Receptors were obtained from a man aged 25 to 40 who had recovered from COVID-19. CDR3s include the opening cysteine and the closing phenylalanine or tryptophan. The D gene is left open where the match is weak. For some rows the clone size is stated as once, few or many, or as a class when expanded; others skip it.

TRBV7-6,.,once,TRBJ1-2,16,TGTGCCAGCAGCCCACGGACAGCGCCTGGTAACTATGGCTACACCTTC,CASSPRTAPGNYGYTF
TRBV7-9,.,.,TRBJ1-4,16,TGTGCCAGCAGCCAAAGACAGACTGCAACTAATGAAAAACTGTTTTTT,CASSQRQTATNEKLFF
TRBV19,.,.,TRBJ1-2,15,TGTGCCAGTAGTACCTTCAGGAAAACAAGGGGTGGCTACACCTTC,CASSTFRKTRGGYTF
TRBV20-1,.,.,TRBJ1-2,11,TGCAGTGCTACCACGGGGAATGGCTACACCTTC,CSATTGNGYTF
TRBV19,.,.,TRBJ2-3,14,TGTGCCAGTAGGGTAGAACTAGCTACAGATACGCAGTATTTT,CASRVELATDTQYF
TRBV2,TRBD2,.,TRBJ2-1,15,TGTGCCAGCAAAAAAGGACTAGCCCAATACAATGAGCAGTTCTTC,CASKKGLAQYNEQFF
TRBV28,.,.,TRBJ1-6,14,TGTGCCAGCAGTTTATGGGCCGACTACTCACCCCTCCACTTT,CASSLWADYSPLHF
TRBV9,TRBD1,.,TRBJ2-3,15,TGTGCCAGCAGCGTAGCGACAGGGTACCCAGATACGCAGTATTTT,CASSVATGYPDTQYF
TRBV5-4,.,.,TRBJ1-5,12,TGTGCCAGCAGCTTACTCGGGCAGCCCCAGCATTTT,CASSLLGQPQHF
TRBV19,TRBD1,once,TRBJ1-5,17,TGTGCCAGTAGTACCCAGGGGGCGCAGAGGGGGAATCAGCCCCAGCATTTT,CASSTQGAQRGNQPQHF
TRBV19,.,.,TRBJ1-2,14,TGTGCCAGTAGTATAGAGGCGGCAAGAGCTGGCTACACCTTC,CASSIEAARAGYTF
TRBV30,.,.,TRBJ2-1,12,TGTGCCTGGAGTAGCAGGTACAATGAGCAGTTCTTC,CAWSSRYNEQFF
TRBV27,TRBD1,.,TRBJ1-2,14,TGTGCCAGCTGGGCGGACAGGGGGTTCTATGGCTACACCTTC,CASWADRGFYGYTF
TRBV3-1/TRBV3-2,TRBD1,few,TRBJ2-7,14,TGTGCCAGCAGCCAAAGGACAGGGGGCTACGAGCAGTACTTC,CASSQRTGGYEQYF
TRBV18,.,.,TRBJ1-1,16,TGTGCCAGCTCACCACCGGGAGGGTCGAGAGACACTGAAGCTTTCTTT,CASSPPGGSRDTEAFF
TRBV11-2,TRBD1,.,TRBJ2-2,14,TGTGCCAGCAGCAGACAGGGGGCAACCGGGGAGCTGTTTTTT,CASSRQGATGELFF
TRBV18,.,.,TRBJ1-4,15,TGTGCCAGCTCACCTCGGGGGGTCCTTAATGAAAAACTGTTTTTT,CASSPRGVLNEKLFF